This T cell receptor beta chain stems from a study of T cells expressing NK-cell markers. No DNA is given; TCRdb re-called the 5' RACE reads and lists each CDR3 protein once. Reported are 200,000 to 300,000 distinct CDR3 sequences; the ten largest clones contain 0.39%. On this clonotype: What it recognizes is unknown.

The study, taken as a whole, reports: It was still unclear whether expanded NKG2C+ T cell clones were HCMV specific. The CD3+CD56-NKG2C+ fraction of several donors was likewise dominated by these clonotypes.

CDR3 size: 11 residues. CDR1 and CDR2 (germline): DFQATT, SNEGSKA (reference sequence). V usage is TRBV20-1 and J usage is TRBJ2-7; TCRdb's D gene call, TRBD2, goes unchecked for lack of DNA. Sequencing was performed on blood T cells: a sorted CD56 or NKG2C T cell subset, CD4+ or CD8+ T cells, or bulk PBMC T cells (not recorded which). This sequence originates from a man between 18 and 35 years old in good health. The CDR3 region is CSVSGSGEQYF.